The rows below give T cell receptor beta chains drawn from one sample of a study of a mutant IDH1 vaccine in newly diagnosed glioma. Method: immunoSEQ multiplex PCR; TCRdb's copy keeps in-frame clones and lacks some. The repertoire has 30,000 to 35,000 clones, about 83% of them found once; the top ten carry 12%. No antigen has been identified for these receptors. The starting material was PBMCs, obtained from a glioma patient whose treatment included an IDH1 peptide vaccine. The source of these receptors is a woman aged 25 to 45 with glioma. Each CDR3 is given with its conserved first and last residue. Fields, in order: J gene, V gene, D gene, clone size, CDR3 DNA, CDR3 protein. D genes are given only for firm matches. Part of the rows lack a size; the others show once, few, many or a class for expanded clones.

J gene: TRBJ1-4
V gene: TRBV11-1
D gene: TRBD1
clone size: once
CDR3 DNA: TGTGCCAGCAGCGCCCGACAGGGGGGAGCAACTAATGAAAAACTGTTTTTT
CDR3 protein: CASSARQGGATNEKLFF

J gene: TRBJ1-5
V gene: TRBV6-5
D gene: NA
clone size: NA
CDR3 DNA: TGTGCCAGCAGGGACGGGAGCAATCAGCCCCAGCATTTT
CDR3 protein: CASRDGSNQPQHF

J gene: TRBJ1-1
V gene: TRBV5-5
D gene: NA
clone size: NA
CDR3 DNA: TGTGCCAGCAGCTTGGAATGGGGGAACACTGAAGCTTTCTTT
CDR3 protein: CASSLEWGNTEAFF

J gene: TRBJ1-2
V gene: TRBV27
D gene: NA
clone size: NA
CDR3 DNA: TGTGCCAGCAGTTTATCGAGGAAAGCACCGAACTATGGCTACACCTTC
CDR3 protein: CASSLSRKAPNYGYTF

J gene: TRBJ1-1
V gene: TRBV5-6
D gene: NA
clone size: NA
CDR3 DNA: TGTGCCAGCAGCTTGCGGGTCGGAGGCACTGAAGCTTTCTTT
CDR3 protein: CASSLRVGGTEAFF

J gene: TRBJ2-5
V gene: TRBV7-8
D gene: NA
clone size: NA
CDR3 DNA: TGTGCCAGCAGCCGTGACCAAGTAGGGGAGACCCAGTACTTC
CDR3 protein: CASSRDQVGETQYF

J gene: TRBJ1-2
V gene: TRBV5-1
D gene: TRBD1
clone size: NA
CDR3 DNA: TGCGCCAGCAGCAATTCGACAGGGCCTACTCTCCATGGCTACACCTTC
CDR3 protein: CASSNSTGPTLHGYTF

J gene: TRBJ2-1
V gene: TRBV19
D gene: TRBD2
clone size: once
CDR3 DNA: TGTGCCAGTAGTAGCCTAGCGGGGGGATCCTACAATGAGCAGTTCTTC
CDR3 protein: CASSSLAGGSYNEQFF

J gene: TRBJ2-7
V gene: TRBV2
D gene: NA
clone size: NA
CDR3 DNA: TGTGCCAGTGGAAGGGGGTACAGAGCCTCCTACGAGCAGTACTTC
CDR3 protein: CASGRGYRASYEQYF

J gene: TRBJ1-2
V gene: TRBV2
D gene: NA
clone size: NA
CDR3 DNA: TGTGCCAGCAGTATGGGGCGGAACTATGGCTACACCTTC
CDR3 protein: CASSMGRNYGYTF

J gene: TRBJ1-2
V gene: TRBV4-1
D gene: NA
clone size: NA
CDR3 DNA: TGCGCCAGCAGCCAATGGCCACCCGCTTATGGCTACACCTTC
CDR3 protein: CASSQWPPAYGYTF

J gene: TRBJ2-1
V gene: TRBV7-2
D gene: NA
clone size: NA
CDR3 DNA: TGTGCCAGCACCAAGCGGGATGAGCAGTTCTTC
CDR3 protein: CASTKRDEQFF

J gene: TRBJ1-4
V gene: TRBV5-5
D gene: NA
clone size: NA
CDR3 DNA: TGTGCCAGCAGCGGCCGTAGGACACTCACTACGGAGGGAAAACTGTTTTTT
CDR3 protein: CASSGRRTLTTEGKLFF

J gene: TRBJ1-2
V gene: TRBV5-5
D gene: TRBD1
clone size: NA
CDR3 DNA: TGTGCCAGCAGCTTGGGGACAGGGGGCGGTAGCTACACCTTC
CDR3 protein: CASSLGTGGGSYTF

J gene: TRBJ2-3
V gene: TRBV7-9
D gene: NA
clone size: NA
CDR3 DNA: TGTGCCAGCAGCTTCCCGGTCCCAGATACGCAGTATTTT
CDR3 protein: CASSFPVPDTQYF

J gene: TRBJ1-5
V gene: TRBV5-1
D gene: NA
clone size: NA
CDR3 DNA: TGCGCCAGCAGCTTGGATGGGGTTCAGCCCCAGCATTTT
CDR3 protein: CASSLDGVQPQHF

J gene: TRBJ1-4
V gene: TRBV4-1
D gene: NA
clone size: NA
CDR3 DNA: TGCGCCAGCAGGCTTCGGGGGAGGACTAATGAAAAACTGTTTTTT
CDR3 protein: CASRLRGRTNEKLFF

J gene: TRBJ2-7
V gene: TRBV5-1
D gene: TRBD1
clone size: NA
CDR3 DNA: TGCGCCAGCTCAACCGGGCAGGGGGTCGACGAGCAGTACTTC
CDR3 protein: CASSTGQGVDEQYF

J gene: TRBJ1-2
V gene: TRBV13
D gene: NA
clone size: NA
CDR3 DNA: TGTGCCAGCAGCTGGGCCAGGGGACTAGGCTATGGCTACACCTTC
CDR3 protein: CASSWARGLGYGYTF

J gene: TRBJ2-7
V gene: TRBV10-3
D gene: NA
clone size: NA
CDR3 DNA: TGTGCCATCAAGGGAACAGGGCGCCACGAGCAGTACTTC
CDR3 protein: CAIKGTGRHEQYF

J gene: TRBJ1-2
V gene: TRBV5-4
D gene: NA
clone size: NA
CDR3 DNA: TGTGCCAGCAGCTCGACAGGTTCGGGCTATGGCTACACCTTC
CDR3 protein: CASSSTGSGYGYTF

J gene: TRBJ2-3
V gene: TRBV2
D gene: NA
clone size: NA
CDR3 DNA: TGTGCCAGCAGTGAGACGGGGCGCACAGATACGCAGTATTTT
CDR3 protein: CASSETGRTDTQYF

J gene: TRBJ2-7
V gene: TRBV4-2
D gene: NA
clone size: NA
CDR3 DNA: TGTGCCAGCAGCCAGGGAGTCTACGAGCAGTACTTC
CDR3 protein: CASSQGVYEQYF

J gene: TRBJ2-6
V gene: TRBV18
D gene: TRBD1
clone size: NA
CDR3 DNA: TGTGCCAGCTCACCCAGGGGGTTGGAATCTGGGGCCAACGTCCTGACTTTC
CDR3 protein: CASSPRGLESGANVLTF

J gene: TRBJ1-1
V gene: TRBV30
D gene: TRBD1
clone size: NA
CDR3 DNA: TGTGCCTGGAGTATCAGGGGGGGGTTGAACACTGAAGCTTTCTTT
CDR3 protein: CAWSIRGGLNTEAFF

J gene: TRBJ1-6
V gene: TRBV5-4
D gene: TRBD1
clone size: NA
CDR3 DNA: TGTGCCAGCAGATCCCGGGACAGGGACTCCTATAATTCACCCCTCCACTTT
CDR3 protein: CASRSRDRDSYNSPLHF